This TCR beta chain was found in a study of shared clonotypes between healthy human individuals. Turning to the study itself: Donors consisted of two women and a few men between 18 and 49.

Authors' processing steps: Junction-only immunoSEQ sequences carried no quality scores, so filtering differed. Only in-frame clones appear in the TCRdb table, and some are missing; sequencing was by immunoSEQ multiplex PCR. D and trimming come from the DNA, and the V and J calls and clone size come from that table. The table shows 2 million to 2.5 million clones, with more than 80% occurring only once. Germline-derived CDR1 and CDR2 are SGHDT and YYEEEE. This CDR3 contains 17 residues. V lost 1 base and J 0 bases, leaving 14 bases between the germline ends. Participating donors were healthy, HIV-negative adults free of recent acute infections or vaccinations. The split of CD4+ cells yielded CD45RA+ naive and CD45RA-negative memory subsets.

The sample comprised naive CD4+ T cells from PBMCs. Subset indicated: CD45RA+ positively selected. The gene calls are TRBV5-6 and TRBJ1-5; D is uncertain. The clonotype was recovered from a man aged 18 to 29 in good health. Some clones in this sample may be carry-over from other donors' samples. CDR3 sequence (DNA): TGTGCCAGCAGCTTGTTCGCAAGGGCTTATAGCAATCAGCCCCAGCATTTT. Its translation is CASSLFARAYSNQPQHF.